What follows describes a single T cell receptor beta chain. Sequencing used immunoSEQ multiplex PCR; TCRdb keeps in-frame clones, though not all of them. The data show roughly 40,000 clones, around nine tenths seen once. The CDR3 is 11 amino acids. Per the germline V gene, CDR1 is DFQATT and CDR2 is SNEGSKA (reference sequence). V lost 5 bases and J lost 6, with 11 bases in between. These data are taken from a study of T cell changes during pregnancy in multiple sclerosis. The sequence was obtained from a female donor with multiple sclerosis, enrolled in a pregnancy study. Sequenced here: CD8+ T cells from peripheral blood mononuclear cells, sampled in the first trimester of pregnancy. The chain couples TRBV20-1 to TRBJ2-7; the D is unclear. Written as DNA, the CDR3 is TGCAGTGCTCCCCGCGGCGTCGAGCAGTACTTC. It is translated as CSAPRGVEQYF.